This TCR beta chain was retrieved from a study of graft-versus-host responses after intestinal transplantation. Labeling with CFSE marked around 200,000 responder cells, which were plated with around 200,000 irradiated, violet-dye-labeled stimulator cells. Repertoires were generated with immunoSEQ multiplex PCR, while TCRdb's copy carries only in-frame clones and drops some. The sample lists tens of thousands of clones; around 43% were seen once. The CDR3 totals 15 residues. CDR1 is MNHNS and CDR2 is SASEGT in the germline V gene. Trimming removed 1 base from V and 8 bases from J; junction bases left unmatched: 7.

Here the sequenced sample was alloreactive CD8+ T cells from a mixed lymphocyte reaction culture, taken before intestinal transplant. Subset: CFSE-low proliferating T cells sorted from roughly 6-day pre-transplant mixed lymphocyte reaction (GvH or HvG direction). The sequence derives from a human patient who received an intestinal transplant. J is TRBJ1-1 and V is TRBV6-1; TRBD1 aligns across 10 bases. CDR3 DNA sequence: TGTGCCAGCAGTGAAGGTCGACCGGGACAGGGGGAAGCTTTCTTT. Protein sequence: CASSEGRPGQGEAFF.